This T cell receptor (beta chain) was sequenced for a study of blood T cell repertoires in COVID-19. In the study overall: COVID-19 samples, acute and convalescent, were from the United States, Italy and Spain.

The protocol was immunoSEQ multiplex PCR, while the TCRdb copy is restricted to in-frame clones and leaves out a portion. The data show more than 150,000 clones, roughly 82% seen once. Material for sequencing was peripheral blood. The clonotype originates from a woman aged 25-40 years with acute or convalescent COVID-19.

The CDR3 nucleotides read TGTGCCAGCAGTCCAGGACAGGGGGGGAACTATGGCTACACCTTC. Its translation is CASSPGQGGNYGYTF. This chain uses TRBV27 with TRBJ1-2; 10 positions match TRBD1. V trimming: 5 bases; J trimming: 2 bases; junction bases outside the gene matches: 5. From germline, CDR1 is MNHEY and CDR2 SMNVEV (reference sequence). The CDR3 runs to 15 residues.